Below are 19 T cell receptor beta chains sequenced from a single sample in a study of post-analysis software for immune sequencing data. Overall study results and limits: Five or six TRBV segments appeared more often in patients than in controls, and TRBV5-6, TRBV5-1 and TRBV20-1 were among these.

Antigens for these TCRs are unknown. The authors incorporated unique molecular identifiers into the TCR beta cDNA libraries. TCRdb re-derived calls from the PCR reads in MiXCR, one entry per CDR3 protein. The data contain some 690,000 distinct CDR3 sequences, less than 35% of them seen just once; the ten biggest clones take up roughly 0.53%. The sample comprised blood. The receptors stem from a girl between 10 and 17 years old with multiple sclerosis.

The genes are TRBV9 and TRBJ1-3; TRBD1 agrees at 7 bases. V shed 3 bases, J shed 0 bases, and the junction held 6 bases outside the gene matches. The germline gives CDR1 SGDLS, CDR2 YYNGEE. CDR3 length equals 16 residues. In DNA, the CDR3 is TGTGCCAGCAGCGGACGGGACAGTATCTCTGGAAACACCATATATTTT. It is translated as CASSGRDSISGNTIYF. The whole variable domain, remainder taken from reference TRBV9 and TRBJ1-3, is DSGVTQTPKHLITATGQRVTLRCSPRSGDLSVYWYQQSLDQGLQFLIQYYNGEERAKGNILERFSAQQFPDLHSELNLSSLELGDSALYFCASSGRDSISGNTIYFGEGSWLTVV.

The DNA for the CDR3 is TGTGCCAGCAGTAAGGGCATTTTTGGGTATGGCTACACCTTC. This encodes CASSKGIFGYGYTF. The chain combines TRBV6-5 with TRBJ1-2; D call uncertain. Trimming stripped 5 bases from V and 5 bases from J, with 15 bases between. The CDR3 loop spans 14 amino acids. The germline gives CDR1 MNHEY, CDR2 SVGAGI.

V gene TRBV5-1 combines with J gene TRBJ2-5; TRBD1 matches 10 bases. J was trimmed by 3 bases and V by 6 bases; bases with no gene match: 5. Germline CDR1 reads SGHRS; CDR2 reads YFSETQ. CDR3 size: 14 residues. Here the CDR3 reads CASTSGQGEETQYF. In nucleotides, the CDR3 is TGCGCCAGCACCTCTGGACAGGGGGAAGAGACCCAGTACTTC.

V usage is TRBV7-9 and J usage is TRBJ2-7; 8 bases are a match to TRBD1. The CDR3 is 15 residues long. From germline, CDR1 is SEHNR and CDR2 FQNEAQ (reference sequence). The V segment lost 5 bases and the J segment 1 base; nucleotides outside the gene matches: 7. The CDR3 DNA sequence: TGTGCCAGCAGCCAGGGACAGGCCACTTCCTACGAGCAGTACTTC. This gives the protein CASSQGQATSYEQYF.

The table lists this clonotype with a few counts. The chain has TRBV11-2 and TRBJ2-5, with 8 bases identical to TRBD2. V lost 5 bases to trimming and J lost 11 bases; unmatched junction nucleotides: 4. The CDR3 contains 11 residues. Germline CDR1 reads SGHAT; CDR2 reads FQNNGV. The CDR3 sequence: CASSPGLAQYF. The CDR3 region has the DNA TGTGCCAGCAGCCCCGGACTAGCTCAGTACTTC.

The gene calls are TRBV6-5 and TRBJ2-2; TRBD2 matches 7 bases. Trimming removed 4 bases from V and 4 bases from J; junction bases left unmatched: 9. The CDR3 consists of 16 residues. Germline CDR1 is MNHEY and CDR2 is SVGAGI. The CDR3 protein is CASSSRAGRRTGELFF. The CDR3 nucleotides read TGTGCCAGCAGTTCTAGAGCGGGACGTCGCACCGGGGAGCTGTTTTTT.

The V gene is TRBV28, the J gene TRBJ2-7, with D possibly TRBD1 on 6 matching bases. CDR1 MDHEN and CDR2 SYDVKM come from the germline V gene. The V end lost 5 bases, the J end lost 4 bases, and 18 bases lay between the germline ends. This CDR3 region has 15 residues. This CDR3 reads CASSPNRDTRYEQYF. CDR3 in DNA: TGTGCCAGCAGTCCCAACCGGGACACAAGATACGAGCAGTACTTC.

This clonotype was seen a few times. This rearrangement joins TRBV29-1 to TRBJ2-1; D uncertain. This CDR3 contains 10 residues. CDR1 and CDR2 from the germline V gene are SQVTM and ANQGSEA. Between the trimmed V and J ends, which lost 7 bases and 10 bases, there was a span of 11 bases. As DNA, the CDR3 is TGCAGCGCTAAAGGACCGGAGCAGTTCTTC. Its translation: CSAKGPEQFF.

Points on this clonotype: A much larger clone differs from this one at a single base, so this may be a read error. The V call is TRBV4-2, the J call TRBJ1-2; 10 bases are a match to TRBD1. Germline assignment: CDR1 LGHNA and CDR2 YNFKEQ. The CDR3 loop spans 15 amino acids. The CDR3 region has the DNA TGTGCCTGCAGCCAAAGGACAGGGGGTTCCTATGGCTACACCTTC. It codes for CACSQRTGGSYGYTF.

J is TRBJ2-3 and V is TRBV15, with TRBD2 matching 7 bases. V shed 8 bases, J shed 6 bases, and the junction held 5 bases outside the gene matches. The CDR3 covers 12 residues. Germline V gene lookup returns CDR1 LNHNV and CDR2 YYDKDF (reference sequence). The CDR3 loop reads CATAGAGDTQYF. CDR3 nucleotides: TGTGCCACCGCGGGAGCCGGGGATACGCAGTATTTT. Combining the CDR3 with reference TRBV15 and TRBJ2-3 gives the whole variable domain DAMVIQNPRYQVTQFGKPVTLSCSQTLNHNVMYWYQQKSSQAPKLLFHYYDKDFNNEADTPDNFQSRRPNTSFCFLDIRSPGLGDTAMYLCATAGAGDTQYFGPGTRLTVL.

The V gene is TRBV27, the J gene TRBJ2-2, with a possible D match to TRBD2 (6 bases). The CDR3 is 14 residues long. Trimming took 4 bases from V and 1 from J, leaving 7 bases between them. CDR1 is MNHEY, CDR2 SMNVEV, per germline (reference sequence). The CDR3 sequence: CASSWRENTGELFF. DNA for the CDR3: TGTGCCAGCAGTTGGCGGGAGAACACCGGGGAGCTGTTTTTT.

The CDR3 loop is CASSLVGTGTRNEQFF. The CDR3 DNA reads as TGTGCCAGCAGTTTAGTCGGGACAGGTACCAGGAATGAGCAGTTCTTC. The V call is TRBV28, the J call TRBJ2-1, with 8 bases identical to TRBD1. Germline V gene sequence: CDR1 MDHEN, CDR2 SYDVKM. J gave up 7 bases and V 2 bases, and 10 bases lay outside the gene matches. CDR3 length equals 16 residues.

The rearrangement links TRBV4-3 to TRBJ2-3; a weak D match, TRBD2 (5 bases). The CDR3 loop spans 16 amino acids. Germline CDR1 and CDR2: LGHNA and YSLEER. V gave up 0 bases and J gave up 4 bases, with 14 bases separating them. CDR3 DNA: TGCGCCAGCAGCCAAGAATCCGGGGTGGGCGCAGATACGCAGTATTTT. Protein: CASSQESGVGADTQYF.

Written as DNA, the CDR3 is TGTGCCAGCTCACCATTAGAGAGCCTGAACACTGAAGCTTTCTTT. Its translation is CASSPLESLNTEAFF. The chain carries TRBV18 and TRBJ1-1; D is uncertain. With 2 bases removed from V and 0 bases from J, the gap between germline ends came to 10 bases. The length of the CDR3 is 15 residues. CDR1 and CDR2 from the germline V gene are KGHSH and LQKENI.

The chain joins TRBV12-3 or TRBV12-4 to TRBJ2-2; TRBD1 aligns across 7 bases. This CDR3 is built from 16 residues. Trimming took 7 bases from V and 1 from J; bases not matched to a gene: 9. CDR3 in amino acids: CASTQYRGLNTGELFF. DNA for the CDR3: TGTGCCAGCACCCAATACAGGGGATTGAACACCGGGGAGCTGTTTTTT.

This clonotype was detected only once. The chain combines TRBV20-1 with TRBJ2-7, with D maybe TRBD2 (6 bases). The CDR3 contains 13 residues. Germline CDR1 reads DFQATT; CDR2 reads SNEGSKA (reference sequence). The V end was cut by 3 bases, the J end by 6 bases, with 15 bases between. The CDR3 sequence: CSARGGRSGEQYF. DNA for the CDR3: TGCAGTGCTAGGGGGGGACGGTCGGGCGAGCAGTACTTC.

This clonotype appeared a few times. The CDR3 DNA is TGCAGTGCTAGGGGCGCCCCGGGCACTGAAGCTTTCTTT. It specifies CSARGAPGTEAFF. The rearrangement links TRBV20-1 to TRBJ1-1, with unresolved D. Trimming cost V 3 bases and J 4 bases, with 12 bases left between them. Germline lookup yields CDR1 DFQATT and CDR2 SNEGSKA (reference sequence). This CDR3 has 13 residues.

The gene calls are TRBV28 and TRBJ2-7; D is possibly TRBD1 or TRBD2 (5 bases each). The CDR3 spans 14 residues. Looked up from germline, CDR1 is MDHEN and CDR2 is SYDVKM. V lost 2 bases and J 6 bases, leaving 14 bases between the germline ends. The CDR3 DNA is TGTGCCAGCAGTTTAGGGACGGTGGGCTCCGAGCAGTACTTC. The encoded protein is CASSLGTVGSEQYF.

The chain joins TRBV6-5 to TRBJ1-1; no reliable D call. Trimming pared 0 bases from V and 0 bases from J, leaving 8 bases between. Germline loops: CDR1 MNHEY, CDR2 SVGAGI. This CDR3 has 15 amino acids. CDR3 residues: CASSYSGGVNTEAFF. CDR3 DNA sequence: TGTGCCAGCAGTTACTCCGGCGGAGTGAACACTGAAGCTTTCTTT.